This T cell receptor beta chain was recovered during a study of shared clonotypes between healthy human individuals (dated by TCRdb to 2018 to 2021). A note on the overall study: Two women and three men aged 18 to 49 years were included in the cohort. For each donor, CD4 naive and CD4 memory were each given three plates, CD8 naive was given two plates, and CD8 memory was given one plate. Blood TCR repertoires of a handful of healthy adults were deeply sequenced to estimate repertoire size and the extent of clonotype sharing between individuals. To increase sequencing depth and limit assay-specific biases, different laboratories used diverse techniques to prepare libraries and sequence TCR repertoires. Each donor's leukapheresis produced roughly between roughly 0.9 and 8.9 billion PBMCs.

Details on this clone: Its antigen remains undetermined. No base quality information exists; no much larger clone differs at one position.

Donors were healthy HIV-negative adults with no recently reported acute infections or vaccinations. Every donor was a Caucasian adult residing in Nashville, Tennessee, USA. CD4+ T cells were enriched by magnetic negative selection, after which naive cells were positively selected on CD45RA and the negative fraction was taken as the memory subset. Blood was collected by leukapheresis, and PBMCs were isolated by Ficoll-Histopaque density gradient centrifugation and then cryopreserved in liquid nitrogen vapor phase. Analytical flow cytometry was used to check the purity and quantity of every magnetically sorted T cell population. Each sorted fraction had its genomic DNA isolated and then quantified by UV absorbance on a Nanodrop 2000c. Using the deep immunoSEQ assay, TCR CDR3 regions were amplified from genomic DNA by multiplex PCR. Extracted genomic DNA from each cell subset was spread evenly across all wells of several immunoSEQ 96-well plates, with each plate serving as a replicate. For sorted subsets, each replicate PCR was loaded with approximately 0.2 ug genomic DNA, equivalent to roughly 30,000 T cell genomes. The purified libraries were quantified using a Qubit 3.0 fluorometer, sized with a Bioanalyzer 2100, and then quantified again using the KAPA Library Quantification kit. Each immunoSEQ 96-well plate was sequenced on its own single-read 150-cycle Illumina NextSeq 550 flow cell. Regarding the original processing steps: Because the immunoSEQ output included only junctional sequences and no quality scores, the filtering could not be the same as the filtering used for full-length reads. To assign V/J genes and CDR3, sequences were annotated using PyIR, a Python wrapper for IgBLAST v1.9, with IMGT germline references. Any read was removed if the V/J assignment was weak (E-value above 1e-6), the CDR3 was missing, or the read contained stop codons, out-of-frame junctions, or ambiguous translated residues. V3J clonotypes were defined by identical inferred V gene, J gene, and CDR3 amino acid sequence. The percentage overlap between two repertoires was calculated by dividing the number of shared unique clonotypes by the size of the smaller repertoire. Three approaches were used to assess repertoire richness: RTK rarefaction, the Chao1 estimator, and Recon v2.1 estimates of unobserved clonotypes. Generation probabilities for all TCRbeta clonotypes obtained by the gDNA method from a few donors were computed using OLGA. The table comes from immuneACCESS by way of TCRdb, which keeps in-frame sequences with V and J called. Part of the clones is missing from these tables; in studies checked, under half for an unresolved V gene and the rest for unknown reasons. V and J calls and clone size are as listed in that table; D and trimming were resolved from the DNA. The sample yields more than 2,000,000 clones; more than 85% were counted once. The top ten clonotypes cover 0.39% of the sample.

The germline ends are 10 bases apart after V is trimmed by 4 bases and J by 4 bases. CDR1 and CDR2 are read off the germline V gene as SGHDN and FVKESK. The CDR3 goes from the cysteine to the phenylalanine over 13 residues. Solely the CDR3 DNA is kept, with 39 bases framed from the first base. Broader findings and caveats from the paper: Compared with non-shared clonotypes, clonotypes shared by all four sorted-subset donors had higher generation probabilities. Pairwise subsampling led to the expectation that sequencing depth would affect the degree of clonotype sharing among donors. Incomplete sequencing was indicated by rarefaction of sorted-subset datasets, despite the large sequencing depth. Because the study included a small number of donors, the genetic and exposure-history diversity represented was limited. Sharing across a few donors was observed for about 5% of naive CD4, about 3.2% of naive CD8, 2% to 2.5% of memory CD4, and about 0.4% of memory CD8 clonotypes. Sampling was limited to blood, and TCR repertoires in tissue likely differ from TCR repertoires in blood. Estimated clonotype richness was generally larger for naive than for memory subsets.

The sample comprised naive CD4+ T cells from PBMCs. The cell subset or site label for this specimen denotes: CD45RA+ positively selected. The TCR was taken from a young man in good health. Some clones in this sample may be carry-over from other donors' samples. The rearranged segments are TRBV14 and TRBJ2-5, with the D gene too uncertain to name. CDR3 region: CASSRSLPETQYF. In nucleotides, the sequence is TGTGCCAGCAGCCGATCACTGCCAGAGACCCAGTACTTC.